This TCR beta chain comes out of a study of T cell responses to AZD1222 COVID-19 vaccine. Points from the study as a whole: Increased Spike-specific TCR breadth and depth were observed after two AZD1222 doses. Regions left unmutated in variants are reportedly the target of nearly half of spike-specific TCRs.

Assay used: immunoSEQ multiplex PCR; TCRdb lists only in-frame clones, some missing. The sample lists about 150,000 clones; approximately 85% were seen once. The CDR3 runs to 14 residues. Germline CDR1 reads MNHNY; CDR2 reads SVGAGI (reference sequence). Trimming pared 5 bases from V and 1 base from J, leaving 11 bases between. Of note for this clone: Its antigen is currently unknown.

Material: peripheral blood, obtained 28 days after the second dose of the MenACWY control vaccine. This receptor was taken from an adult who received the MenACWY meningococcal vaccine as a control. The chain joins TRBV6-6 to TRBJ1-1; possibly TRBD1 for D (5 bases). The CDR3, as DNA: TGTGCCAGCAGTCGTCAGGGATCGAACACTGAAGCTTTCTTT. This translates into CASSRQGSNTEAFF.